These 13 T cell receptor beta chains came from one sample sequenced in a study of blood T cell repertoires in COVID-19. Profiled with immunoSEQ multiplex PCR; TCRdb holds only in-frame clones, not every one. The data contain fewer than 70,000 clones, roughly 80% of them singletons. What was sequenced was peripheral blood. All receptors derive from a man between 60 and 70 years old with acute or convalescent COVID-19.

The chain recombines TRBV2 with TRBJ2-5; maybe TRBD2 (6 bases). V gave up 2 bases and J gave up 7 bases, with 23 bases separating them. This CDR3 comprises 17 residues. The germline V gene has CDR1 SNHLY and CDR2 FYNNEI. The CDR3 here is CASSERVAGQAFRTQYF. DNA of the CDR3: TGTGCCAGCAGTGAAAGGGTGGCGGGGCAGGCGTTTCGGACCCAGTACTTC.

The chain joins TRBV6-5 to TRBJ1-6; 10 nucleotides align to TRBD1. Germline-derived CDR1 and CDR2 are MNHEY and SVGAGI. With V trimmed by 5 bases and J by 10 bases, 8 bases remained unmatched. This CDR3 is 15 amino acids long. The CDR3 nucleotides read TGTGCCAGCAGTCCCGCCGGGACAGGGGTCTCACCCCTCCACTTT. This sequence encodes CASSPAGTGVSPLHF.

This clone is medium-sized in the sample. The V gene is TRBV9, the J gene TRBJ2-2, with 8 nucleotides matching TRBD1. The length of the CDR3 is 16 residues. Trimming took 4 bases from V and 3 from J; bases not matched to a gene: 8. From germline, CDR1 is SGDLS and CDR2 YYNGEE. CDR3 region: CASSPQGTGYTGELFF. Here the CDR3 DNA reads TGTGCCAGCAGCCCTCAGGGGACAGGCTACACCGGGGAGCTGTTTTTT.

The V call is TRBV2, the J call TRBJ2-7, with TRBD2 matching over 8 bases. J was trimmed by 0 bases and V by 0 bases; bases with no gene match: 4. This CDR3 region has 16 residues. Germline lookup yields CDR1 SNHLY and CDR2 FYNNEI. CDR3 residues: CASSEARSGGSYEQYF. The CDR3, as DNA: TGTGCCAGCAGTGAAGCGCGCAGCGGGGGCTCCTACGAGCAGTACTTC.

This clone appeared a few times. The rearrangement links TRBV5-5 to TRBJ2-3; 12 bases align to TRBD2. The junction had 5 bases not matched to a gene; V was cut back by 2 bases and J by 1 base. Germline CDR1 SGHKS, CDR2 YYEKEE (reference sequence). The CDR3 is made up of 17 amino acids. The CDR3 coding sequence is TGTGCCAGCAGCTTCTACAGGACTAGCGGGGGCACAGATACGCAGTATTTT. As protein: CASSFYRTSGGTDTQYF.

The chain joins TRBV24-1 to TRBJ2-3, with D possibly matching TRBD1 (6 bases). V was shortened by 5 bases and J by 2 bases, with 25 bases between the two germline ends. This CDR3 is built from 19 residues. Germline V gene lookup returns CDR1 KGHDR and CDR2 SFDVKD. The CDR3 spells CATSGLPGTQTSYTDTQYF. Written as DNA, the CDR3 is TGTGCCACCAGTGGGCTTCCCGGGACACAGACTTCATACACAGATACGCAGTATTTT.

CDR3 in DNA: TGTGCCAGCAGCGAGGTCAGGAACACCGGGGAGCTGTTTTTT. Its translation: CASSEVRNTGELFF. This sequence joins TRBV11-2 and TRBJ2-2; the D is unclear. CDR1 is SGHAT and CDR2 is FQNNGV in the germline V gene. This CDR3 is built from 14 residues. Deletions cut 5 bases from V and 1 base from J, with 8 bases between.

The genes are TRBV29-1 and TRBJ2-3, with D possibly matching TRBD1 (6 bases). Germline V gives CDR1 SQVTM, CDR2 ANQGSEA. This CDR3 is 15 amino acids long. V shed 5 bases and J shed 1 base, with 16 bases lying between them. CDR3 in DNA: TGCAGCGTTTTTCTGGACAGTGCGGGCACAGATACGCAGTATTTT. Translated, it gives CSVFLDSAGTDTQYF.

The gene calls are TRBV15 and TRBJ2-5; D uncertain. V was clipped by 8 bases and J by 5 bases, with 21 bases between them. CDR1 is LNHNV, CDR2 YYDKDF, per germline (reference sequence). The CDR3 is made up of 15 amino acids. The chain's CDR3 is CATGRSYSIQETQYF. CDR3 nucleotides: TGTGCCACCGGGCGCTCCTATTCTATACAGGAGACCCAGTACTTC.

V and J are TRBV9 and TRBJ2-3; 9 bases are a match to TRBD2. Germline trimming cut 4 bases from V and 2 bases from J; bases unmatched to any gene: 5. Germline CDR1 and CDR2: SGDLS and YYNGEE. The CDR3 contains 15 residues. CDR3 loop: CASSLTSGVTDTQYF. In DNA, the CDR3 is TGTGCCAGCAGCTTGACTAGCGGAGTCACAGATACGCAGTATTTT.

The J gene is TRBJ2-5, the V gene TRBV11-2; TRBD2 aligns across 11 bases. The length of the CDR3 is 15 residues. V lost 6 bases, J lost 1 base, and 4 bases stayed unmatched. Per the germline V gene, CDR1 is SGHAT and CDR2 is FQNNGV. The CDR3 loop reads CASRQLAGVQETQYF. CDR3 DNA sequence: TGTGCCAGCAGGCAACTAGCGGGAGTCCAAGAGACCCAGTACTTC.

The chain employs TRBV6-5 and TRBJ1-2; no clear D gene. Trimming took 5 bases from V and 2 from J, leaving 6 bases between them. Germline CDR1 MNHEY, CDR2 SVGAGI. The CDR3 totals 12 residues. CDR3 bases: TGTGCCAGCAGTCTGAGGAACTATGGCTACACCTTC. This translates into CASSLRNYGYTF.

The chain is built from TRBV18 and TRBJ2-6; 7 nucleotides match TRBD2. Germline-derived CDR1 and CDR2 are KGHSH and LQKENI. This CDR3 comprises 17 residues. Unmatched junction bases numbered 9, after V lost 3 bases and J lost 4 bases. CDR3 nucleotide sequence: TGTGCCAGCTCACCCAATCGGGGGAGGGCCGGGGCCAACGTCCTGACTTTC. As protein: CASSPNRGRAGANVLTF.